This is a list of T cell receptor beta chains from one sample in a study of technical replicates of blood from a few donors. Sequencing was performed with immunoSEQ multiplex PCR; in TCRdb, only in-frame clones are kept and a portion is missing. This table has 55,000 to 65,000 clones, 75% to 90% appearing once. Sample: PBMCs. Receptor source: a human donor in good health. Some clones in this sample may be carry-over from other donors' samples. Both conserved end residues are part of each CDR3. A D gene is named only where the DNA matches it firmly. Size is stated for part of the rows, as once, few or many counts, or as a class when the clone is expanded.

v_call: TRBV7-9
j_call: TRBJ2-7
d_call: -
clone_size: -
cdr3_nt: TGTGCCAGCAGGGGGCCCAACGAGCAGTACTTC
cdr3_aa: CASRGPNEQYF

v_call: TRBV29-1
j_call: TRBJ1-1
d_call: -
clone_size: -
cdr3_nt: TGCAGTACCCCCGGGTACACTGAAGCTTTCTTT
cdr3_aa: CSTPGYTEAFF

v_call: TRBV18
j_call: TRBJ2-3
d_call: -
clone_size: -
cdr3_nt: TGTGCCAGCTCACCCTGGCGGACTAGCACAGATACGCAGTATTTT
cdr3_aa: CASSPWRTSTDTQYF

v_call: TRBV30
j_call: TRBJ1-1
d_call: -
clone_size: few
cdr3_nt: TGTGCCTGGGGACGAGGGATCACTGAAGCTTTCTTT
cdr3_aa: CAWGRGITEAFF

v_call: TRBV27
j_call: TRBJ2-3
d_call: -
clone_size: -
cdr3_nt: TGTGCCAGCAGTCCCCAATGGGGAGAGAGCACAGATACGCAGTATTTT
cdr3_aa: CASSPQWGESTDTQYF

v_call: TRBV5-6
j_call: TRBJ1-3
d_call: -
clone_size: once
cdr3_nt: TGTGCCACAGGGAACTCTGGAAACACCATATATTTT
cdr3_aa: CATGNSGNTIYF

v_call: TRBV27
j_call: TRBJ1-1
d_call: -
clone_size: once
cdr3_nt: TGTGCCAGCAGAACCTCGACAGTGAACACTGAAGCTTTCTTT
cdr3_aa: CASRTSTVNTEAFF

v_call: TRBV4-3
j_call: TRBJ1-2
d_call: TRBD1
clone_size: -
cdr3_nt: TGCGCCAGCAGCCGGGACAGGTATAGGGGCTACACCTTC
cdr3_aa: CASSRDRYRGYTF

v_call: TRBV4-3
j_call: TRBJ2-7
d_call: TRBD1
clone_size: once
cdr3_nt: TGCGCCAGCAGCCAACTCGTGACAGGGGGCTCCTACGAGCAGTACTTC
cdr3_aa: CASSQLVTGGSYEQYF

v_call: TRBV28
j_call: TRBJ2-5
d_call: TRBD2
clone_size: -
cdr3_nt: TGTGCCAGCAGTTCCCGGACTAGCGGGGGAGGATACCAAGAGACCCAGTACTTC
cdr3_aa: CASSSRTSGGGYQETQYF

v_call: TRBV7-2
j_call: TRBJ1-5
d_call: TRBD1
clone_size: once
cdr3_nt: TGTGCCAGCAGCTTTGTAGGACAGGGCAATCAGCCCCAGCATTTT
cdr3_aa: CASSFVGQGNQPQHF

v_call: TRBV18
j_call: TRBJ1-6
d_call: TRBD1
clone_size: -
cdr3_nt: TGTGCCAGCTCACCAATCAGTCCCCAGGGGGCCGGTTCACCCCTCCACTTT
cdr3_aa: CASSPISPQGAGSPLHF

v_call: TRBV27
j_call: TRBJ2-7
d_call: TRBD2
clone_size: few
cdr3_nt: TGTGCCAGCAGTTTAAGCGGGAGAAAAATCTACGAGCAGTACTTC
cdr3_aa: CASSLSGRKIYEQYF

v_call: TRBV9
j_call: TRBJ2-1
d_call: TRBD1
clone_size: -
cdr3_nt: TGTGCCAGCAGCTTCCGGGACAGGGGGTGGAATGAGCAGTTCTTC
cdr3_aa: CASSFRDRGWNEQFF

v_call: TRBV9
j_call: TRBJ2-3
d_call: TRBD2
clone_size: once
cdr3_nt: TGTGCCAGCAGCGCAACTAGCGGGAGCTTGGGCACAGATACGCAGTATTTT
cdr3_aa: CASSATSGSLGTDTQYF

v_call: TRBV6-5
j_call: TRBJ1-6
d_call: TRBD1
clone_size: -
cdr3_nt: TGTGCCAGCATTAACACTCCAGGGGGTTCACCCCTCCACTTT
cdr3_aa: CASINTPGGSPLHF